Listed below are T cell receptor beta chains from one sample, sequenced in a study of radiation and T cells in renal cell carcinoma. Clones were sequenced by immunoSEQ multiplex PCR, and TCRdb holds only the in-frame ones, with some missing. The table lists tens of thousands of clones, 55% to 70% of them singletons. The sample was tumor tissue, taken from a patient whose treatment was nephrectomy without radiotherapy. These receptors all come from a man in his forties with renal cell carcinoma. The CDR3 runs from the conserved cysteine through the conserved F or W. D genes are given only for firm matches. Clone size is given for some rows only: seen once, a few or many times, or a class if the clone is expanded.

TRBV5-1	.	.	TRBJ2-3	CASTQEVADTQYF	TGCGCCAGCACACAAGAGGTAGCAGATACGCAGTATTTT
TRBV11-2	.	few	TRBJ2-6	CASSLDISGANVLTF	TGTGCCAGCAGCTTAGACATATCCGGGGCCAACGTCCTGACTTTC
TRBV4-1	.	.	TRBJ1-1	CASSLLPTFGQAFF	TGCGCCAGCAGCCTCCTGCCCACCTTTGGGCAAGCTTTCTTT
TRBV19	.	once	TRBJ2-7	CASSPWGAAYEQYF	TGTGCCAGTAGTCCATGGGGCGCAGCCTACGAGCAGTACTTC
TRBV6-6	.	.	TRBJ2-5	CASKDQETQYF	TGTGCCAGCAAAGACCAAGAGACCCAGTACTTC
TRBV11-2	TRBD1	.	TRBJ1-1	CASSRGQGKAFF	TGTGCCAGCAGCCGTGGACAGGGGAAAGCTTTCTTT
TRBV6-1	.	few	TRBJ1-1	CAGRGRENTEAFF	TGTGCCGGAAGGGGTAGAGAGAACACTGAAGCTTTCTTT
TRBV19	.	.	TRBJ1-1	CASSLRGFTEAFF	TGTGCCAGTAGTCTCCGGGGATTCACTGAAGCTTTCTTT
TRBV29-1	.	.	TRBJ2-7	CSVRTSASSYEQYF	TGCAGCGTTCGGACGTCCGCCTCCTCCTACGAGCAGTACTTC
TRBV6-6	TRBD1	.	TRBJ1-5	CASSYSDRGSNQPQHF	TGTGCCAGCAGTTACTCTGACAGGGGGAGCAATCAGCCCCAGCATTTT